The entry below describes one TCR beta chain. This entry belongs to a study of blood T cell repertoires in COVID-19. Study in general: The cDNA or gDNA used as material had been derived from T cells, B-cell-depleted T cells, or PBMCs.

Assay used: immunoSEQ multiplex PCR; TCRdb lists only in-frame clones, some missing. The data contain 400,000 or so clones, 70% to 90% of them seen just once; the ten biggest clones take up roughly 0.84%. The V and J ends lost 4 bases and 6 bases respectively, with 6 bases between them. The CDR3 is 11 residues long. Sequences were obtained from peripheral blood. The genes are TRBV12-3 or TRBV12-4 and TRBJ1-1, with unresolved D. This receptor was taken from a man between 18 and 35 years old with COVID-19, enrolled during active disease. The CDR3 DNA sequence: TGTGCCAGCAGTTCTAACTCTGAAGCTTTCTTT. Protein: CASSSNSEAFF.